The source of this T cell receptor beta chain is a study of blood T cell repertoires in COVID-19. Background on the study: The study drew acute and convalescent COVID-19 samples from the United States, Italy and Spain. T cells, B-cell-depleted T cells, or PBMCs provided the cDNA or gDNA that served as material.

As processed by the authors: Nucleated cell number was recorded as an estimate derived from reference gene primer amplification. TCRdb keeps only in-frame clones here, not all; method: immunoSEQ multiplex PCR. V and J calls and clone size follow that table, whereas D and trimming were derived from the DNA. The table includes 80,000 or so clones, 88% detected once. V shed 10 bases, J shed 6 bases, and the junction held 11 bases outside the gene matches. The CDR3 length is 13 residues. Looked up from germline, CDR1 is LNHDA and CDR2 is SQIVND (reference sequence). The gene calls are TRBV19 and TRBJ1-1; 7 bases match TRBD1. The material sequenced was peripheral blood. This sequence was found in a human donor in a cohort sampled during active COVID-19. The CDR3 DNA sequence: TGTGCCACTAGGGGGCCGTTTTTTTCTGAAGCTTTCTTT. Translated, it gives CATRGPFFSEAFF.